Presented here are 24 T cell receptor beta chains from one specimen sequenced in a study of T cells in Graves' hyperthyroidism and ophthalmopathy. Amplification yielded TCR beta CDR3 regions, with RNA transcripts as the source. The HTBI primer set drove a first-round RT-PCR of the TCR CDR3. TCRdb fed the multiplex PCR reads into MiXCR, producing one record per CDR3 protein. The sample has some 460,000 distinct CDR3 sequences, 15% to 18% seen once. Sample: blood. Receptors originate from a woman under 30 with Graves' hyperthyroidism.

Points on this clonotype: This sequence may be a read error, since a much larger clone differs from it by one base. This chain connects TRBV10-3 to TRBJ1-4; D is perhaps TRBD1 (6 bases). V was pared by 10 bases and J by 4 bases, with 13 bases between. The CDR3 contains 13 residues. Per germline, CDR1 ENHRY and CDR2 SYGVKD. The CDR3, as DNA: TGTGCCACCAACAGGGCTTTTAATGAAAAACTGTTTTTT. Amino acid sequence: CATNRAFNEKLFF.

This clonotype was seen many times. The chain uses TRBV7-9 and TRBJ2-7, with D unresolved. The germline V gene encodes CDR1 SEHNR and CDR2 FQNEAQ (reference sequence). Deletions cut 8 bases from V and 0 bases from J, with 11 bases between. CDR3 length equals 13 residues. The CDR3 sequence is CASGPGPSYEQYF. The CDR3 DNA is TGTGCCAGCGGCCCCGGGCCCTCCTACGAGCAGTACTTC.

This clonotype was counted ten times or more. The rearrangement joins TRBV12-5 to TRBJ2-3; 7 bases align to TRBD1. The V gene end was trimmed by 3 bases and the J gene end by 5 bases; junction bases not matched to a gene: 8. The CDR3 has 15 residues. CDR1 LGHNT and CDR2 FRNRAP come from the germline V gene. CDR3 DNA sequence: TGTGCTAGTGGTTTTTACAAAGGGGGCCTAGATACGCAGTATTTT. This gives the protein CASGFYKGGLDTQYF.

J is TRBJ2-2 and V is TRBV5-4, with D uncertain. With 2 bases removed from V and 10 bases from J, the gap between germline ends came to 12 bases. The germline V gene has CDR1 SGHNT and CDR2 YYREEE (reference sequence). CDR3 size: 13 residues. The CDR3 here is CASSFPSVPELFF. In DNA, the CDR3 is TGTGCCAGCAGCTTCCCATCGGTACCGGAGCTGTTTTTT.

This clonotype showed up many times. The chain's CDR3 is CASSVDQGAGEQYF. In DNA form, the CDR3 reads TGTGCCAGCAGTGTGGATCAGGGAGCGGGCGAGCAGTACTTC. The genes are TRBV2 and TRBJ2-7, with D perhaps TRBD2 (6 bases). V was clipped by 4 bases and J by 6 bases, with 16 bases between them. Germline V gives CDR1 SNHLY, CDR2 FYNNEI. The CDR3 runs 14 residues.

The chain recombines TRBV6-5 with TRBJ2-7, with D possibly being TRBD1 (6 bases). V was pared by 2 bases and J by 6 bases, with 17 bases between. CDR1 is MNHEY, CDR2 SVGAGI, per germline. CDR3 length: 15 amino acids. DNA for the CDR3: TGTGCCAGCAGTTACGAGGGGGATACTAAGTTCGAGCAGTACTTC. Protein: CASSYEGDTKFEQYF.

This clonotype was observed many times. The V gene is TRBV2, the J gene TRBJ2-7; D gene unclear. This CDR3 is 12 amino acids long. Trimming stripped 10 bases from V and 2 bases from J, with 12 bases between. Germline CDR1 is SNHLY and CDR2 is FYNNEI. CDR3 bases: TGTGCCAACGAAGGGCTAGCCTACGAGCAGTACTTC. It translates to CANEGLAYEQYF.

This clonotype was observed at least ten times. The CDR3 DNA sequence: TGTGCCAGCCCTTTACAGGGGAGCAACACTGAAGCTTTCTTT. It yields the protein CASPLQGSNTEAFF. V gene TRBV2 combines with J gene TRBJ1-1; 7 bases map to TRBD1. Germline V lookup: CDR1 SNHLY, CDR2 FYNNEI. V lost 8 bases to trimming and J lost 2 bases; unmatched junction nucleotides: 8. The CDR3 totals 14 residues.

There are many counts of this clonotype. The CDR3, as DNA: TGTGCCAGCAGTTCCCCTGGACAGGTGGGGAACTATGGCTACACCTTC. Translation: CASSSPGQVGNYGYTF. The V call is TRBV28, the J call TRBJ1-2; 7 positions agree with TRBD1. The CDR3 contains 16 residues. V shed 4 bases and J 2 bases; nucleotides not matched to a gene: 10. Looked up from germline, CDR1 is MDHEN and CDR2 is SYDVKM.

This clonotype showed up just a few times. This chain connects TRBV11-3 to TRBJ2-1; TRBD2 matches at 16 bases. From germline, CDR1 is SGHNT and CDR2 YENEEA. The V gene end was trimmed by 4 bases and the J gene end by 4 bases; junction bases not matched to a gene: 4. The CDR3 loop spans 17 amino acids. This CDR3 is CASSSGTSGRVYNEQFF. The CDR3 DNA sequence: TGTGCCAGCAGCTCTGGGACTAGCGGGAGGGTTTACAATGAGCAGTTCTTC.

The table lists this clonotype with many counts. J is TRBJ2-7 and V is TRBV6-1, with 8 bases matching TRBD2. CDR3 length: 15 residues. The trim removed 4 bases at V and 3 bases at J, leaving 8 bases unmatched. Germline values: CDR1 MNHNS, CDR2 SASEGT. The CDR3 reads CASSASAGVHYEQYF. The CDR3 nucleotides are TGTGCCAGCAGTGCGTCAGCGGGAGTACACTACGAGCAGTACTTC.

In this sample, this clonotype turned up many times. This chain links TRBV6-1 with TRBJ2-3, with 9 bases fitting TRBD2. The CDR3 length is 16 residues. CDR1 MNHNS and CDR2 SASEGT come from the germline V gene. V lost 5 bases to trimming and J lost 1 base; unmatched junction nucleotides: 7. The CDR3 DNA is TGTGCCAGCAGTCCACTAGCGGGTTGGGGCACAGATACGCAGTATTTT. It specifies CASSPLAGWGTDTQYF.

A word on this clonotype: A much more abundant neighbour one base away suggests this may be a read error. The chain is built from TRBV12-3 or TRBV12-4 and TRBJ1-4; 9 bases agree with TRBD1. CDR3 length: 18 amino acids. DNA for the CDR3: TGTGCCAGCACCCGGGACAGGGTGATATCATACACTAATGAAAAACCGTTTTTT. Protein product: CASTRDRVISYTNEKPFF.

This clonotype was detected a few times. The V gene is TRBV29-1, the J gene TRBJ1-3; D unresolved. Between the trimmed V and J ends, which lost 4 bases and 3 bases, there was a span of 7 bases. Germline values: CDR1 SQVTM, CDR2 ANQGSEA. The CDR3 runs to 12 residues. This CDR3 is CSVGGGGNTIYF. As DNA, the CDR3 is TGCAGCGTTGGGGGAGGTGGAAACACCATATATTTT.

The chain combines TRBV5-4 with TRBJ2-3; weak D call: TRBD1 (5 bases). V was trimmed by 2 bases and J by 4 bases, leaving 8 bases between them. There are 13 residues in the CDR3. From germline, CDR1 is SGHNT and CDR2 YYREEE (reference sequence). The CDR3 DNA reads as TGTGCCAGCAGCTTCTTAGGGGCAGATACGCAGTATTTT. Translated: CASSFLGADTQYF.

The sample holds a few counts of this clonotype. Compared with germline, one end of the junction differs, possibly owing to a read error. This sequence joins TRBV6-1 and TRBJ2-7; TRBD2 agrees at 13 bases. This CDR3 has 19 amino acids. In germline, CDR1 is MNHNS, CDR2 SASEGT. CDR3 protein: CASSPPPGLAGRRSYEQHF. CDR3 coding DNA: TGTGCCAGCAGTCCTCCTCCGGGACTAGCGGGGCGCCGCTCCTACGAGCAGCACTTC.

Many counts were recorded for this clonotype. The gene calls are TRBV5-6 and TRBJ2-1; 7 bases fit TRBD1. Germline loops: CDR1 SGHDT, CDR2 YYEEEE. The CDR3 is made up of 14 amino acids. Unmatched junction bases numbered 4, after V lost 3 bases and J lost 4 bases. CDR3 sequence reads: CASSSWTGYNEQFF. The CDR3 nucleotides are TGTGCCAGCAGCTCCTGGACAGGATACAATGAGCAGTTCTTC.

This clonotype was seen many times. This chain connects TRBV11-2 to TRBJ2-1; the D call may be TRBD1 or TRBD2 (6 bases each). V lost 2 bases to trimming and J lost 8 bases, with 22 bases between them. Germline V gene sequence: CDR1 SGHAT, CDR2 FQNNGV. The CDR3 spans 17 residues. CDR3 amino acids: CASSLISWGAPWYEQFF. The CDR3 DNA sequence: TGTGCCAGCAGCTTAATCTCTTGGGGGGCGCCTTGGTATGAGCAGTTCTTC.

This rearrangement joins TRBV10-3 to TRBJ2-1, with 9 bases fitting TRBD2. The CDR3 length is 13 residues. V lost 11 bases and J lost 4; bases outside the gene matches: 6. Germline V lookup: CDR1 ENHRY, CDR2 SYGVKD. The CDR3 coding sequence is TGTGCCGTCGGGGCGGGGGGGTACAATGAGCAGTTCTTC. This codes for CAVGAGGYNEQFF.

In this sample, this clonotype turned up many times. This chain links TRBV20-1 with TRBJ1-6; TRBD1 aligns across 7 bases. CDR3 length equals 15 residues. V was clipped by 0 bases and J by 7 bases; unmatched bases: 6. Germline CDR1 and CDR2: DFQATT and SNEGSKA (reference sequence). The CDR3 sequence: CSARDGTATNSPLHF. CDR3 bases: TGCAGTGCTAGAGATGGGACAGCGACAAATTCACCCCTCCACTTT.

In its sample, this clonotype was seen a few times. The genes are TRBV4-1 and TRBJ2-4, with 9 bases fitting TRBD2. V was pared by 4 bases and J by 8 bases, with 6 bases of the junction left unmatched. The CDR3 extends over 14 amino acids. The germline CDR1 and CDR2 sequences are MGHRA and YSYEKL. The CDR3 sequence: CASSPSGGKYIQYF. The CDR3 DNA reads as TGCGCCAGCAGCCCGAGCGGGGGGAAGTACATTCAGTACTTC.

This clonotype was found many times. The chain has TRBV28 and TRBJ2-3; 7 bases align to TRBD1. The CDR3 is 15 amino acids. Germline V CDR1 and CDR2: MDHEN, SYDVKM. V lost 9 bases and J lost 2; bases outside the gene matches: 11. CDR3 sequence (DNA): TGTGCCAGTTCGGGGACAGATTATTACACAGATACGCAGTATTTT. Protein: CASSGTDYYTDTQYF.

This clonotype was detected many times. The chain employs TRBV29-1 and TRBJ1-1; 11 bases match TRBD1. In germline, CDR1 is SQVTM, CDR2 ANQGSEA. The CDR3 has 13 residues. CDR3 sequence reads: CRAGQGADTEAFF. The CDR3 bases are TGCAGGGCTGGACAGGGGGCGGACACTGAAGCTTTCTTT.

This clonotype turned up a few times. This chain connects TRBV4-1 to TRBJ1-1; 11 nucleotides line up with TRBD1. The germline V gene encodes CDR1 MGHRA and CDR2 YSYEKL. V lost 1 base, J lost 6 bases, and 4 bases stayed unmatched. The CDR3 spans 15 residues. This CDR3 is CASSQGTGGSAEAFF. The CDR3 DNA reads as TGCGCCAGCAGCCAAGGGACAGGGGGCAGCGCTGAAGCTTTCTTT.